This TCR beta chain originates from a study of blood T cell repertoires in COVID-19. In the original processing: Quantification of nucleated cells was approximated via reference gene primer amplification. Profiling relied on immunoSEQ multiplex PCR, and the TCRdb table lists in-frame clones only, not all of them. Clone size and the V and J calls come from that table; the DNA yielded D and trimming. Of 150,000 to 200,000 clones detected, about 88% appear once; the ten largest clones hold approximately 2%. This CDR3 contains 15 residues. Trimming left V 4 bases short and J 1 base short, with 10 bases between. The germline V gene has CDR1 ENHRY and CDR2 SYGVKD.

The sequence was collected from a man between 18 and 29 years old who had recovered from COVID-19. The V and J genes are TRBV10-3 and TRBJ2-2, with D possibly being TRBD2 (6 bases). Sequences were obtained from peripheral blood. The CDR3 region is CAISGSGENTGELFF. Written as DNA, the CDR3 is TGTGCCATCAGTGGCTCGGGAGAGAACACCGGGGAGCTGTTTTTT.